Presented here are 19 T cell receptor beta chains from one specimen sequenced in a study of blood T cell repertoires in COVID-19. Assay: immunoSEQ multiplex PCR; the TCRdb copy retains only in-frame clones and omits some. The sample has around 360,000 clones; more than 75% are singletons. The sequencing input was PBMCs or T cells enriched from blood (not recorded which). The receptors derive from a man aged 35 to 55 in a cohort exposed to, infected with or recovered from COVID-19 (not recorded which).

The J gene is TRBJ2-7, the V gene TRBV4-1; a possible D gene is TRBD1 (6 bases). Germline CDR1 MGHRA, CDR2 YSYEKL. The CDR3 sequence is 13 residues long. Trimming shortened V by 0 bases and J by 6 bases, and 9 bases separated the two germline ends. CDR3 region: CASSQESGVEQYF. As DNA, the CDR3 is TGCGCCAGCAGCCAAGAATCAGGGGTCGAGCAGTACTTC.

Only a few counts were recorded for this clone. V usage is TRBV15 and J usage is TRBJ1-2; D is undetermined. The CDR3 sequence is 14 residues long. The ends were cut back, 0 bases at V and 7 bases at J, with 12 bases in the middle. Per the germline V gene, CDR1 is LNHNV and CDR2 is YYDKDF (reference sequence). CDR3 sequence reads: CATSRERAGFGYTF. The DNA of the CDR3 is TGTGCCACCAGCAGAGAGCGGGCAGGATTTGGCTACACCTTC.

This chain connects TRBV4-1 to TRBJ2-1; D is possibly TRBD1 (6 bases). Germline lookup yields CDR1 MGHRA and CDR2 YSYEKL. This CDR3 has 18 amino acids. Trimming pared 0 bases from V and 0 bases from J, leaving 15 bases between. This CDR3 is CASSQDRVGTYSYNEQFF. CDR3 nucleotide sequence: TGCGCCAGCAGCCAAGACCGGGTTGGGACATACTCCTACAATGAGCAGTTCTTC.

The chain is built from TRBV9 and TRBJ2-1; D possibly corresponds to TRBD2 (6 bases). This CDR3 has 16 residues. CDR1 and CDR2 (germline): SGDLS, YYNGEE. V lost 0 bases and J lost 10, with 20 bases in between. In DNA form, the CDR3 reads TGTGCCAGCAGCGTAGCGGGGGTAGGGTCCCAATTGGAGCAGTTCTTC. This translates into CASSVAGVGSQLEQFF.

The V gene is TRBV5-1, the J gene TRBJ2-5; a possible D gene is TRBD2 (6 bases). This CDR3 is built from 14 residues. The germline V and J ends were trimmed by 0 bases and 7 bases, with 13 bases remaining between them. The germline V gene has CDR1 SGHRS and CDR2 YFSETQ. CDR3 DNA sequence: TGCGCCAGCAGCTTGGAGACTAGTTTCCCGACCCAGTACTTC. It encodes CASSLETSFPTQYF.

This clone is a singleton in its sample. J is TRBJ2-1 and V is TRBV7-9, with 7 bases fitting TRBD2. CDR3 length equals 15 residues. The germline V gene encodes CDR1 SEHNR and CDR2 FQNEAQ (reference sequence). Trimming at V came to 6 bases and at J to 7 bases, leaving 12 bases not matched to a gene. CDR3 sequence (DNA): TGTGCCAGCAGTTTATCCGGGACTAAATCTAATGAGCAGTTCTTC. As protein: CASSLSGTKSNEQFF.

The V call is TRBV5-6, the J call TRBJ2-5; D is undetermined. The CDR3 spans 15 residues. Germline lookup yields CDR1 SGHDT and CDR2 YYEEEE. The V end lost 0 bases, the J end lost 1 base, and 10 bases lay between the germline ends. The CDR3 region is CASSLAWRSQETQYF. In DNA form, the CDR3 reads TGTGCCAGCAGCTTGGCATGGCGGAGCCAAGAGACCCAGTACTTC. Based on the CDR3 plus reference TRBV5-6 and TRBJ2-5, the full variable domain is DAGVTQSPTHLIKTRGQQVTLRCSPKSGHDTVSWYQQALGQGPQFIFQYYEEEERQRGNFPDRFSGHQFPNYSSELNVNALLLGDSALYLCASSLAWRSQETQYFGPGTRLLVL.

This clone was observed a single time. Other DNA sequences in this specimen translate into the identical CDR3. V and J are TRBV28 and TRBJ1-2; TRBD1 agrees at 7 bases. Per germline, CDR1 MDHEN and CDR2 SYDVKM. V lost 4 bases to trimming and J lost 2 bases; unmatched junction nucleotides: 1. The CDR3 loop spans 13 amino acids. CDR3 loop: CASSSTGNYGYTF. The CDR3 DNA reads TGTGCCAGCAGTTCGACAGGGAACTATGGCTACACCTTC.

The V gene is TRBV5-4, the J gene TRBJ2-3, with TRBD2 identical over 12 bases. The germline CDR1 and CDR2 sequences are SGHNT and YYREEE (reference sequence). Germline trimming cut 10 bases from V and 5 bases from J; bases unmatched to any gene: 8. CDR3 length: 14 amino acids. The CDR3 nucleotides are TGTGCCTATCTAGCGGGAGGGAGGAAAGATACGCAGTATTTT. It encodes CAYLAGGRKDTQYF.

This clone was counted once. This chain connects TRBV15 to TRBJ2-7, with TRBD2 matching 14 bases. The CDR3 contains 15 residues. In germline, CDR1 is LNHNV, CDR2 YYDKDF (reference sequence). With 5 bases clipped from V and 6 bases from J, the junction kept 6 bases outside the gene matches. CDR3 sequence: CATSPTSGRAGEQYF. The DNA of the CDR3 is TGTGCCACCAGCCCGACTAGCGGGAGGGCCGGCGAGCAGTACTTC.

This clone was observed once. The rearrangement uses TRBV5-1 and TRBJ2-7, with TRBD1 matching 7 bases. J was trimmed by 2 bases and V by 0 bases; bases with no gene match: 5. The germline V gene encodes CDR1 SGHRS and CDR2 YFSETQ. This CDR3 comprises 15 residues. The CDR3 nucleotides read TGCGCCAGCAGCTTGGTAGGGACAGAGACCTACGAGCAGTACTTC. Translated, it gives CASSLVGTETYEQYF.

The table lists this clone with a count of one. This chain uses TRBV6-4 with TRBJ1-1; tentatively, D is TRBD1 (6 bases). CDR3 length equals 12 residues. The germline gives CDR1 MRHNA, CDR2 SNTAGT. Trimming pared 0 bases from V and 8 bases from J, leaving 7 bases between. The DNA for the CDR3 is TGTGCCAGCAGTGACTCAAGGGGGGAAGCTTTCTTT. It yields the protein CASSDSRGEAFF.

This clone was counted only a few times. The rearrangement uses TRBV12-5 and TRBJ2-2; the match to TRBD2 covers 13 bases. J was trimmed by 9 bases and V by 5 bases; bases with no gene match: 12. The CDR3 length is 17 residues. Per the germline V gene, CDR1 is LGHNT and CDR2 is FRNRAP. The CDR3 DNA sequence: TGTGCTAGTGGTCCGGGACTAGCGGGACGGGGACGATGGGAGCTGTTTTTT. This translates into CASGPGLAGRGRWELFF.

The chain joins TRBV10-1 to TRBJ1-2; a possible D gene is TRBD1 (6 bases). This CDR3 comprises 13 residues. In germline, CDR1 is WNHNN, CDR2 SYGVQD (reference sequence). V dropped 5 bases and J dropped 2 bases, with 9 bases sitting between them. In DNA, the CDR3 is TGCGCCAGCAGTCAGGGGATCAACTATGGCTACACCTTC. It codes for CASSQGINYGYTF.

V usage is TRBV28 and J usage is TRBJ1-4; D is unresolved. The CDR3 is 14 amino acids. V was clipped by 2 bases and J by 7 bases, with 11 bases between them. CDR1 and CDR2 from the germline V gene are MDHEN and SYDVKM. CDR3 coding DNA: TGTGCCAGCAGTTTAGGAGGGAATGGTGAAAAACTGTTTTTT. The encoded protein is CASSLGGNGEKLFF.

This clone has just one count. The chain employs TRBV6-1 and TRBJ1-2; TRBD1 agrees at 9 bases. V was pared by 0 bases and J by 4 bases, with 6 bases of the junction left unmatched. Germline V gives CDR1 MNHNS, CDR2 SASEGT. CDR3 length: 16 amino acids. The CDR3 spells CASSEALGQGVYGYTF. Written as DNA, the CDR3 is TGTGCCAGCAGTGAAGCGCTGGGACAGGGAGTCTATGGCTACACCTTC.

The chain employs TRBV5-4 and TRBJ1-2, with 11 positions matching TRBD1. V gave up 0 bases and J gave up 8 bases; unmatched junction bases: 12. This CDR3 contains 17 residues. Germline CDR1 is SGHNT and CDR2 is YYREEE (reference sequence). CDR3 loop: CASSLGGSRTGGVGYTF. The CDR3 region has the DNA TGTGCCAGCAGCTTGGGAGGTTCAAGGACAGGGGGCGTCGGCTACACCTTC.

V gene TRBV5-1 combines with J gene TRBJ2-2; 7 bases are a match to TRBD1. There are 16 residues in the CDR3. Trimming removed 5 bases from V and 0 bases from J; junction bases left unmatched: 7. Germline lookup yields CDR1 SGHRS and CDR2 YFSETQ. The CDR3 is CASSEGTDPNTGELFF. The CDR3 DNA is TGCGCCAGCAGTGAAGGGACAGATCCGAACACCGGGGAGCTGTTTTTT.

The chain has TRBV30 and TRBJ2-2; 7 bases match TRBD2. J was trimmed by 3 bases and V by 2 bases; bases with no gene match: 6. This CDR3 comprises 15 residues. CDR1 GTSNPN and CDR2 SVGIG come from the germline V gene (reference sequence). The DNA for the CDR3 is TGTGCCTGGAGTCCACTAGCGTGGTACACCGGGGAGCTGTTTTTT. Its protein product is CAWSPLAWYTGELFF.